This T cell receptor (beta chain) originates from a study of blood T cells in healthy people across ages. The table lists this clonotype with a few counts. The CDR3 loop spans 12 amino acids. Germline V gene data show CDR1 as MDHEN and CDR2 as SYDVKM. Trimming took off 3 bases at V and 4 bases at J, with 6 bases between the two ends. Primers used in a second PCR of about 7 to 12 cycles were a sample-barcoded 5' primer and a J-beta primer mix. Each CDR3 protein gets one entry after TCRdb re-called the 5' RACE reads with MiXCR. The sample lists 700,000 to 850,000 distinct CDR3 sequences; roughly 50% were seen once.

Input material: blood. The genes are TRBV28 and TRBJ1-2; no definite D call. The sequence derives from an older man in good health. CDR3 residues: CASSFMGYGYTF. Written as DNA, the CDR3 is TGTGCCAGCAGTTTCATGGGCTATGGCTACACCTTC.